This TCR beta chain was recorded in a study of T cells in localized non-small cell lung cancer. General study results and limits: Researchers found a median approximately 50 of the top 100 tumor clones in adjacent lung.

With regard to this clone: No antigen is known for it.

V shed 4 bases and J 4 bases; nucleotides not matched to a gene: 8. This CDR3 contains 15 residues. The V gene's germline CDR1 is SGHDT and CDR2 YYEEEE. Profiled with immunoSEQ multiplex PCR; TCRdb holds only in-frame clones, not every one. This sample has tens of thousands of clones, with around 86% found just once. The sequencing used peripheral blood, collected before any cancer treatment. This clonotype originated in a woman between 18 and 50 years old with stage III lung adenocarcinoma. This sequence joins TRBV5-6 and TRBJ1-2, with TRBD1 matching over 9 bases. The DNA for the CDR3 is TGTGCCAGCAGCCCCAGGGACAGGGAGGTCTATGGCTACACCTTC. This codes for CASSPRDREVYGYTF.